What follows are 24 T cell receptor beta chains derived from one specimen sequenced in a study of shared T cell receptors in the human thymus. This table comes from immunoSEQ multiplex PCR, and its TCRdb copy is limited to in-frame clones, with some not included. The table records under 700,000 clones, 75% to 85% of them present only once. A further study also used this sample, focusing on human thymus T cells.

Sequencing input: thymocytes. The receptors stem from a boy under three years old with a congenital heart defect.

The count of this clone is one. This rearrangement joins TRBV5-1 to TRBJ2-1; 12 nucleotides align to TRBD2. CDR3 size: 16 residues. Germline V CDR1 and CDR2: SGHRS, YFSETQ. J was trimmed by 7 bases and V by 4 bases; bases with no gene match: 9. The DNA of the CDR3 is TGCGCCAGCAGCACGAGGACTAGCGGGACTACGAATGAGCAGTTCTTC. Translated, it gives CASSTRTSGTTNEQFF.

This clone was found once. V and J are TRBV11-3 and TRBJ2-5, with D perhaps matching TRBD2 (5 bases). Trimming removed 2 bases from V and 5 bases from J, with 9 bases in between. The CDR3 runs 13 residues. CDR1 is SGHNT and CDR2 is YENEEA in the germline V gene. The CDR3 is CASSLKGEETQYF. The DNA for the CDR3 is TGTGCCAGCAGCTTAAAGGGAGAGGAGACCCAGTACTTC.

In its sample, this clone was seen once. The chain joins TRBV30 to TRBJ2-2; TRBD2 aligns across 7 bases. V was pared by 0 bases and J by 0 bases, with 4 bases of the junction left unmatched. The CDR3 runs to 16 residues. Germline values: CDR1 GTSNPN, CDR2 SVGIG (reference sequence). CDR3 sequence reads: CAWSVLSGPNTGELFF. In DNA, the CDR3 is TGTGCCTGGAGTGTACTTAGCGGGCCGAACACCGGGGAGCTGTTTTTT. Drawing the rest from reference TRBV30 and TRBJ2-2, the complete variable domain is SQTIHQWPATLVQPVGSPLSLECTVEGTSNPNLYWYRQAAGRGLQLLFYSVGIGQISSEVPQNLSASRPQDRQFILSSKKLLLSDSGFYLCAWSVLSGPNTGELFFGEGSRLTVL.

This chain joins TRBV19 and TRBJ1-4; D is possibly TRBD1 (6 bases). Deletions cut 0 bases from V and 6 bases from J, with 8 bases between. Germline CDR1 reads LNHDA; CDR2 reads SQIVND (reference sequence). The CDR3 contains 14 residues. CDR3 region: CASSIDRGDEKLFF. CDR3 DNA sequence: TGTGCCAGTAGTATAGACAGGGGAGATGAAAAACTGTTTTTT.

The chain links TRBV27 to TRBJ2-1; 10 bases line up with TRBD1. With V trimmed by 8 bases and J by 10 bases, 26 bases remained unmatched. Germline CDR1 is MNHEY and CDR2 is SMNVEV (reference sequence). The CDR3 runs to 19 residues. Written as DNA, the CDR3 is TGTGCCAGCGTCACGAGTGGGGACAGGGGTATCGGCGGGCCGGGGGAGCAGTTCTTC. Translating it yields CASVTSGDRGIGGPGEQFF.

The CDR3 DNA follows: TGTGCCAGCAGCGCCTCATCCCAGGGGAGCGAGCAGTACTTC. It translates to CASSASSQGSEQYF. The V and J genes are TRBV28 and TRBJ2-7; D perhaps matches TRBD1 (6 bases). Germline V lookup: CDR1 MDHEN, CDR2 SYDVKM. The CDR3 consists of 14 residues. The V and J ends lost 6 bases and 6 bases respectively, with 18 bases between them.

The chain is built from TRBV6-1 and TRBJ1-1; TRBD1 matches 8 bases. Germline V gene lookup returns CDR1 MNHNS and CDR2 SASEGT. The J segment lost 8 bases and the V segment lost 4 bases, leaving 12 bases of the junction unmatched. CDR3 length: 15 amino acids. CDR3 DNA: TGTGCCAGCAGTGGGGGGTGGGGACAGGTTCACGAAGCTTTCTTT. It specifies CASSGGWGQVHEAFF.

The rearrangement joins TRBV27 to TRBJ2-7; 9 nucleotides line up with TRBD2. The CDR3 contains 13 residues. V trimming: 5 bases; J trimming: 7 bases; junction bases outside the gene matches: 6. Germline-derived CDR1 and CDR2 are MNHEY and SMNVEV (reference sequence). This chain's CDR3 is CASSPAGGMEQYF. Written as DNA, the CDR3 is TGTGCCAGCAGTCCGGCGGGGGGGATGGAGCAGTACTTC.

The V and J genes are TRBV7-8 and TRBJ2-3; the match to TRBD2 covers 9 bases. Germline-derived CDR1 and CDR2 are SGHVS and FQNEAQ. The CDR3 runs 16 residues. J was trimmed by 0 bases and V by 8 bases; bases with no gene match: 9. The DNA for the CDR3 is TGTGCCAGCTGCCTAACTACTAGCGGGAGCACAGATACGCAGTATTTT. Translation gives CASCLTTSGSTDTQYF.

This chain joins TRBV5-4 and TRBJ2-1, with 14 nucleotides matching TRBD2. Germline-derived CDR1 and CDR2 are SGHNT and YYREEE (reference sequence). V lost 0 bases, J lost 3 bases, and 2 bases stayed unmatched. There are 17 residues in the CDR3. For the CDR3, the DNA is TGTGCCAGCAGCTTGGGGACTAGCGGGGGGATCTACAATGAGCAGTTCTTC. Amino acids: CASSLGTSGGIYNEQFF.

The chain combines TRBV27 with TRBJ1-1, with TRBD1 identical over 7 bases. The CDR3 runs to 15 residues. Germline CDR1 MNHEY, CDR2 SMNVEV (reference sequence). Trimming at V came to 4 bases and at J to 4 bases, leaving 9 bases not matched to a gene. CDR3 bases: TGTGCCAGCAGTTCACGACAGGGATGTCGCACTGAAGCTTTCTTT. Its translation is CASSSRQGCRTEAFF.

The V call is TRBV30, the J call TRBJ1-1; tentative D call: TRBD1 (6 bases). The length of the CDR3 is 13 residues. V shed 7 bases and J shed 1 base, with 13 bases lying between them. Germline CDR1 and CDR2: GTSNPN and SVGIG (reference sequence). CDR3 sequence reads: CASEAGANTEAFF. The CDR3, as DNA: TGTGCCTCAGAAGCAGGGGCGAACACTGAAGCTTTCTTT.

The chain employs TRBV15 and TRBJ1-5, with unresolved D. There are 12 residues in the CDR3. With 3 bases removed from V and 3 bases from J, the gap between germline ends came to 3 bases. Germline V gives CDR1 LNHNV, CDR2 YYDKDF (reference sequence). CDR3 amino acids: CATSSFNQPQHF. The CDR3 coding sequence is TGTGCCACCAGCAGCTTCAATCAGCCCCAGCATTTT.

This chain joins TRBV5-4 and TRBJ1-1, with a possible D match to TRBD1 (6 bases). V was cut by 0 bases and J by 2 bases, with 14 bases left in between. The CDR3 consists of 16 residues. The germline V gene has CDR1 SGHNT and CDR2 YYREEE (reference sequence). The CDR3 DNA reads as TGTGCCAGCAGCTTGGTAAGGCAGGGGCGAAACACTGAAGCTTTCTTT. Its protein product is CASSLVRQGRNTEAFF.

This clone has just one count. The chain joins TRBV6-1 to TRBJ1-2; tentative D call: TRBD1 (6 bases). The CDR3 extends over 15 amino acids. The V gene lost 8 bases and the J gene lost 0 bases, with 16 bases spanning the gap. Per germline, CDR1 MNHNS and CDR2 SASEGT. CDR3 bases: TGTGCCAGCCATCCAGAGGACAGTTCTAACTATGGCTACACCTTC. Residues: CASHPEDSSNYGYTF.

The chain has TRBV10-3 and TRBJ1-1; D unresolved. CDR1 is ENHRY, CDR2 SYGVKD, per germline. V lost 0 bases and J lost 4, with 6 bases in between. CDR3 length: 13 amino acids. This CDR3 reads CAISESRSTEAFF. Written as DNA, the CDR3 is TGTGCCATCAGTGAGTCGAGGAGCACTGAAGCTTTCTTT.

The gene calls are TRBV2 and TRBJ2-1; D gene unclear. Deletions cut 4 bases from V and 4 bases from J, with 8 bases between. CDR3 length equals 13 residues. Germline CDR1 reads SNHLY; CDR2 reads FYNNEI. The CDR3 sequence: CASSVIGYNEQFF. The CDR3 coding sequence is TGTGCCAGCAGTGTTATCGGGTACAATGAGCAGTTCTTC. The variable domain in full, completed from reference TRBV2 and TRBJ2-1, reads EPEVTQTPSHQVTQMGQEVILRCVPISNHLYFYWYRQILGQKVEFLVSFYNNEISEKSEIFDDQFSVERPDGSNFTLKIRSTKLEDSAMYFCASSVIGYNEQFFGPGTRLTVL.

The V and J genes are TRBV11-3 and TRBJ2-3; 13 bases are a match to TRBD2. V lost 3 bases to trimming and J lost 5 bases; unmatched junction nucleotides: 8. Per germline, CDR1 SGHNT and CDR2 YENEEA. CDR3 length: 17 amino acids. The CDR3 region has the DNA TGTGCCAGCAGCTTTCGGACTAGCGGGAGAGGTGAAGATACGCAGTATTTT. It yields the protein CASSFRTSGRGEDTQYF.

The V call is TRBV19, the J call TRBJ1-1; possibly TRBD1 for D (6 bases). Germline V gives CDR1 LNHDA, CDR2 SQIVND (reference sequence). CDR3 length equals 14 residues. Between the trimmed V and J ends, which lost 4 bases and 3 bases, there was a span of 12 bases. CDR3 residues: CASSNRDGDTEAFF. CDR3 sequence (DNA): TGTGCCAGTAGTAACAGGGACGGCGACACTGAAGCTTTCTTT.

This rearrangement joins TRBV23-1 to TRBJ2-7, with 9 bases that match TRBD1. TRBV23-1 carries the ORF label, with uncertain function. This CDR3 is built from 19 residues. V gave up 0 bases and J gave up 3 bases; unmatched junction bases: 15. CDR3 sequence: CASSQSGDRVHSQIYEQYF. The CDR3 DNA is TGCGCCAGCAGTCAATCCGGGGACAGGGTTCACTCCCAGATCTACGAGCAGTACTTC.

The V call is TRBV4-1, the J call TRBJ2-7; 9 positions match TRBD2. Looked up from germline, CDR1 is MGHRA and CDR2 is YSYEKL. J gave up 0 bases and V 3 bases, and 6 bases lay outside the gene matches. CDR3 size: 16 residues. The CDR3 bases are TGCGCCAGCAGCCATGATAGCGGGAGCCTCTCCTACGAGCAGTACTTC. Its translation: CASSHDSGSLSYEQYF.

The genes are TRBV9 and TRBJ1-6; 9 bases are shared with TRBD1. The CDR3 totals 14 residues. Germline V gives CDR1 SGDLS, CDR2 YYNGEE. The V and J ends lost 3 bases and 7 bases, in that order; junction bases with no gene match: 2. The CDR3: CASSAGTGNSPLHF. The CDR3 DNA sequence: TGTGCCAGCAGCGCCGGGACAGGGAATTCACCCCTCCACTTT.

This chain uses TRBV2 with TRBJ2-1, with no clear D. The CDR3 covers 12 residues. Germline V CDR1 and CDR2: SNHLY, FYNNEI. V was trimmed by 3 bases and J by 8 bases, leaving 8 bases between them. The CDR3 region has the DNA TGTGCCAGCAGTGAGAGGTCGTATGAGCAGTTCTTC. Amino acids: CASSERSYEQFF.

This clone came up a few times. The chain's CDR3 is CASRIGLESRETQYF. The DNA of the CDR3 is TGTGCCAGCAGGATCGGACTAGAGAGTAGAGAGACCCAGTACTTC. V is TRBV2 and J is TRBJ2-5; TRBD2 matches at 7 bases. Trimming took 6 bases from V and 4 from J; bases not matched to a gene: 11. The CDR3 is 15 residues long. Germline CDR1 is SNHLY and CDR2 is FYNNEI. The full variable domain, rest sourced from reference TRBV2 and TRBJ2-5, is EPEVTQTPSHQVTQMGQEVILRCVPISNHLYFYWYRQILGQKVEFLVSFYNNEISEKSEIFDDQFSVERPDGSNFTLKIRSTKLEDSAMYFCASRIGLESRETQYFGPGTRLLVL.